Below, 6 T cell receptor beta chains from the same sample are listed, as sequenced in a study of blood T cell repertoires in COVID-19. The assay was immunoSEQ multiplex PCR, and TCRdb's table has in-frame clones only and misses some. The table records 300,000 or so clones, about 88% of them present only once. The sample taken for sequencing was peripheral blood. The receptors were sampled from a man in his 70s with acute or convalescent COVID-19.

The rearrangement links TRBV28 to TRBJ2-7; tentatively, D is TRBD1 (5 bases). CDR1 and CDR2 (germline): MDHEN, SYDVKM. V lost 8 bases and J 0 bases, leaving 11 bases between the germline ends. The CDR3 spans 13 residues. The CDR3 spells CASWKGASYEQYF. The CDR3 nucleotides are TGTGCCAGCTGGAAAGGGGCCTCCTACGAGCAGTACTTC.

The count of this clone is one. V and J are TRBV7-2 and TRBJ2-1; a possible D gene is TRBD2 (5 bases). From germline, CDR1 is SGHTA and CDR2 FQGNSA. With 2 bases removed from V and 7 bases from J, the gap between germline ends came to 15 bases. The CDR3 length is 15 residues. CDR3 sequence: CASSLFLGVGNEQFF. The CDR3 DNA sequence: TGTGCCAGCAGCTTATTTCTCGGGGTGGGGAATGAGCAGTTCTTC.

V usage is TRBV28 and J usage is TRBJ1-4, with a tentative D call TRBD1 (6 bases). The germline V gene has CDR1 MDHEN and CDR2 SYDVKM. Trimming left V 5 bases short and J 5 bases short, with 12 bases between. The CDR3 contains 14 residues. The CDR3 sequence is CASSHGQLNEKLFF. The DNA of the CDR3 is TGTGCCAGCAGTCACGGACAGCTGAATGAAAAACTGTTTTTT.

The rearrangement links TRBV11-2 to TRBJ1-6; 7 nucleotides line up with TRBD1. The V gene end was trimmed by 5 bases and the J gene end by 2 bases; junction bases not matched to a gene: 12. The CDR3 runs to 18 residues. The germline V gene has CDR1 SGHAT and CDR2 FQNNGV. CDR3 protein: CASSVRQGQQTYNSPLHF. The CDR3 region has the DNA TGTGCCAGCAGCGTTCGACAGGGTCAACAGACCTATAATTCACCCCTCCACTTT.

The chain uses TRBV4-1 and TRBJ1-2; TRBD1 agrees at 10 bases. The germline V gene encodes CDR1 MGHRA and CDR2 YSYEKL. V gave up 4 bases and J gave up 3 bases; unmatched junction bases: 2. This CDR3 is 14 amino acids long. For the CDR3, the DNA is TGCGCCAGCAGCCCGGACAGGGGGGACTATGGCTACACCTTC. Its translation is CASSPDRGDYGYTF.

The V call is TRBV28, the J call TRBJ1-4, with 7 bases matching TRBD1. Germline V gives CDR1 MDHEN, CDR2 SYDVKM. The CDR3 is 15 residues long. V was pared by 3 bases and J by 6 bases, with 7 bases of the junction left unmatched. The CDR3 DNA sequence: TGTGCCAGCAGTTTGCCGACAGGGAACTATGAAAAACTGTTTTTT. Amino acids: CASSLPTGNYEKLFF.